This TCR beta chain appears in the sequencing data of a study of technical replicates of blood from a handful of donors. The CDR3 runs to 12 residues. Trimming took off 5 bases at V and 4 bases at J, with 6 bases between the two ends. The repertoire was sequenced with immunoSEQ multiplex PCR; TCRdb's copy has only in-frame clones and lacks some. The table shows about 90,000 clones, with around 94% occurring only once. This clonotype originated in a human donor in good health. Specimen: T cells isolated from PBMCs. The chain combines TRBV23-1 with TRBJ1-5; D not resolved. TRBV23-1 qualifies as an ORF whose function is uncertain. For the CDR3, the DNA is TGCGCCAGCAGTACGGGAAATCAGCCCCAGCATTTT. Encoded protein: CASSTGNQPQHF.